This entry lists 25 T cell receptor beta chains sequenced from one sample in a study of T cells in Graves' hyperthyroidism and ophthalmopathy. Amplified TCR beta CDR3 regions came from RNA transcripts. The study used the HTBI primer set for a first-round RT-PCR of the TCR CDR3. MiXCR, run by TCRdb on the multiplex PCR reads, gives a single entry per CDR3 protein. Seen here are some 340,000 distinct CDR3 sequences, around 15% observed once, and the top ten hold roughly 35%. Material: blood. The receptors stem from a woman in her thirties or forties with Graves' ophthalmopathy.

There are many counts of this clonotype. The V call is TRBV5-1, the J call TRBJ2-1; tentatively, D is TRBD2 (6 bases). V gave up 0 bases and J gave up 6 bases, with 13 bases separating them. Germline CDR1 SGHRS, CDR2 YFSETQ. The CDR3 spans 15 residues. The CDR3 loop reads CASSLGAGKVNEQFF. The DNA for the CDR3 is TGCGCCAGCAGCTTGGGGGCGGGGAAAGTCAATGAGCAGTTCTTC.

The sample holds a few counts of this clonotype. This chain connects TRBV5-4 to TRBJ2-2; 7 bases match TRBD2. J lost 6 bases, V lost 3 bases, and 8 bases had no gene match. This CDR3 is built from 15 residues. Germline CDR1 is SGHNT and CDR2 is YYREEE (reference sequence). The CDR3 spells CASSSRRERAGELFF. Written as DNA, the CDR3 is TGTGCCAGCAGCTCCAGGCGGGAGCGCGCCGGGGAGCTGTTTTTT. The variable domain in full, with the rest retrieved from reference TRBV5-4 and TRBJ2-2, is ETGVTQSPTHLIKTRGQQVTLRCSSQSGHNTVSWYQQALGQGPQFIFQYYREEENGRGNFPPRFSGLQFPNYSSELNVNALELDDSALYLCASSSRRERAGELFFGEGSRLTVL.

This clonotype was detected ten times or more. V and J are TRBV30 and TRBJ2-3; D call uncertain. Trimming stripped 1 base from V and 1 base from J, with 6 bases between. CDR3 length: 13 residues. Germline V lookup: CDR1 GTSNPN, CDR2 SVGIG (reference sequence). CDR3: CAWSGRGTDTQYF. CDR3 bases: TGTGCCTGGAGTGGGCGAGGCACAGATACGCAGTATTTT.

This clonotype was recorded many times. The chain is built from TRBV11-2 and TRBJ1-1, with TRBD1 as a possible D gene (5 bases). The CDR3 length is 17 residues. Germline values: CDR1 SGHAT, CDR2 FQNNGV. V was cut by 4 bases and J by 0 bases, with 18 bases left in between. CDR3 sequence (DNA): TGTGCCAGCAGCTCGCGGGCATGGGGGGGGATGAACACTGAAGCTTTCTTT. Its translation is CASSSRAWGGMNTEAFF.

This clonotype was recorded many times. The chain carries TRBV6-1 and TRBJ2-1; D might be TRBD2 (6 bases). Between the trimmed V and J ends, which lost 6 bases and 0 bases, there was a span of 9 bases. Looked up from germline, CDR1 is MNHNS and CDR2 is SASEGT. This CDR3 is 14 amino acids long. This CDR3 is CASRLSGSYNEQFF. The CDR3 DNA reads as TGTGCCAGCAGACTTAGCGGCTCCTACAATGAGCAGTTCTTC.

Many counts were recorded for this clonotype. The chain carries TRBV6-1 and TRBJ2-7, with TRBD1 identical over 9 bases. The CDR3 extends over 13 amino acids. Per germline, CDR1 MNHNS and CDR2 SASEGT. V was clipped by 9 bases and J by 6 bases; unmatched bases: 9. CDR3 nucleotides: TGTGCCAGTGGACCGGGACAGGGTTCCGAGCAGTACTTC. Translation: CASGPGQGSEQYF.

The CDR3 nucleotides are TGCGCCAGCAGTGTTTCAGCCTGGGATGAGCAGTTCTTC. It specifies CASSVSAWDEQFF. This sequence joins TRBV10-1 and TRBJ2-1, with D unresolved. V was pared by 4 bases and J by 8 bases, with 12 bases between. Germline assignment: CDR1 WNHNN and CDR2 SYGVQD (reference sequence). CDR3 length: 13 amino acids.

This clonotype was seen repeatedly, ten times or more. The chain employs TRBV19 and TRBJ1-1; tentatively, D is TRBD1 (5 bases). The CDR3 is 13 amino acids. CDR1 and CDR2 (germline): LNHDA, SQIVND (reference sequence). The V gene lost 7 bases and the J gene lost 5 bases, with 14 bases spanning the gap. The DNA of the CDR3 is TGTGCCAGTACTGGCGGGGGGGGGACTGAAGCTTTCTTT. Its protein product is CASTGGGGTEAFF.

The sample holds many counts of this clonotype. The chain employs TRBV11-2 and TRBJ2-7; 8 bases are a match to TRBD1. The CDR3 covers 15 residues. With V trimmed by 2 bases and J by 0 bases, 3 bases remained unmatched. Germline V gene sequence: CDR1 SGHAT, CDR2 FQNNGV. CDR3 sequence: CASSLSDRGSYEQYF. CDR3 DNA sequence: TGTGCCAGCAGCTTATCTGACAGGGGCTCCTACGAGCAGTACTTC. Together with reference TRBV11-2 and TRBJ2-7, the CDR3 gives the full variable domain: EAGVAQSPRYKIIEKRQSVAFWCNPISGHATLYWYQQILGQGPKLLIQFQNNGVVDDSQLPKDRFSAERLKGVDSTLKIQPAKLEDSAVYLCASSLSDRGSYEQYFGPGTRLTVT.

This clonotype has just a few counts. The V and J genes are TRBV5-4 and TRBJ1-6; D gene uncertain. Deletions cut 4 bases from V and 7 bases from J, with 9 bases between. The CDR3 runs 13 residues. Germline loops: CDR1 SGHNT, CDR2 YYREEE (reference sequence). This CDR3 is CASSGRLNSPLHF. CDR3 coding DNA: TGTGCCAGCAGCGGCAGACTCAATTCACCCCTCCACTTT.

The chain links TRBV29-1 to TRBJ2-5; D might be TRBD2 (6 bases). CDR3 length: 14 amino acids. Trimming removed 3 bases from V and 0 bases from J, with 11 bases in between. CDR1 and CDR2 from the germline V gene are SQVTM and ANQGSEA. The CDR3 region is CSVELAFYQETQYF. The DNA for the CDR3 is TGCAGCGTTGAGCTAGCGTTTTACCAAGAGACCCAGTACTTC.

The chain joins TRBV4-2 to TRBJ1-1; weak D call: TRBD1 (5 bases). The germline V and J ends were trimmed by 5 bases and 3 bases, with 16 bases remaining between them. CDR1 LGHNA and CDR2 YNFKEQ come from the germline V gene. The CDR3 consists of 15 residues. The CDR3 DNA reads TGTGCCAGCAGCAACTCCGGGGCGGGTGACACTGAAGCTTTCTTT. Encoded protein: CASSNSGAGDTEAFF.

This clonotype was seen at least ten times. This rearrangement joins TRBV11-2 to TRBJ1-6; D not resolved. Germline-derived CDR1 and CDR2 are SGHAT and FQNNGV. This CDR3 has 16 amino acids. V lost 1 base and J lost 6, with 13 bases in between. CDR3 in DNA: TGTGCCAGCAGCTTAGCTTGGGGTAGGGTTAATTCACCCCTCCACTTT. Encoded protein: CASSLAWGRVNSPLHF. The full variable domain, with the rest looked up from reference TRBV11-2 and TRBJ1-6, is EAGVAQSPRYKIIEKRQSVAFWCNPISGHATLYWYQQILGQGPKLLIQFQNNGVVDDSQLPKDRFSAERLKGVDSTLKIQPAKLEDSAVYLCASSLAWGRVNSPLHFGNGTRLTVT.

This clonotype was detected ten times or more. The chain uses TRBV28 and TRBJ2-7, with TRBD1 matching over 9 bases. Per the germline V gene, CDR1 is MDHEN and CDR2 is SYDVKM. This CDR3 is built from 15 residues. J lost 5 bases, V lost 7 bases, and 12 bases had no gene match. The CDR3 sequence: CASIPRDRVSHEQYF. DNA for the CDR3: TGTGCCAGCATCCCCCGGGACAGGGTGTCCCACGAGCAGTACTTC.

This clonotype was detected only a few times. CDR3 sequence reads: CASSFATGTGPTYEQYF. As DNA, the CDR3 is TGTGCCAGCAGCTTTGCGACGGGCACCGGACCAACCTACGAGCAGTACTTC. The rearrangement joins TRBV11-2 to TRBJ2-7; D unresolved. Germline CDR1 and CDR2: SGHAT and FQNNGV. The CDR3 has 17 amino acids. V lost 3 bases, J lost 2 bases, and 20 bases lay in between.

In this sample, this clonotype turned up many times. V gene TRBV28 combines with J gene TRBJ2-7; D unclear. Trimming removed 5 bases from V and 7 bases from J, with 9 bases in between. The CDR3 runs 11 residues. CDR1 and CDR2 from the germline V gene are MDHEN and SYDVKM. The CDR3 sequence: CASSKSREQYF. CDR3 nucleotides: TGTGCCAGCAGTAAATCTCGTGAGCAGTACTTC.

This rearrangement joins TRBV13 to TRBJ2-1; 7 bases fit TRBD1. This CDR3 comprises 17 residues. CDR1 and CDR2 from the germline V gene are PRHDT and FYEKMQ (reference sequence). The J segment lost 7 bases and the V segment lost 3 bases, leaving 15 bases of the junction unmatched. The CDR3 bases are TGTGCCAGCAGCTTTCAAGGTACTTTTAAGGGGGCAAATGAGCAGTTCTTC. It codes for CASSFQGTFKGANEQFF.

In this sample, this clonotype turned up many times. V is TRBV6-1 and J is TRBJ2-2; D ambiguous. V was clipped by 6 bases and J by 4 bases, with 18 bases between them. The CDR3 sequence is 16 residues long. Germline V gene lookup returns CDR1 MNHNS and CDR2 SASEGT. The CDR3 DNA follows: TGTGCCAGCAGCTTACCAAGCTCCGGGCGCACCGGGGAGCTGTTTTTT. This codes for CASSLPSSGRTGELFF.

The CDR3 nucleotides are TGTGCCAGCCAAGAGTACTCCTATAATTCACCCCTCCACTTT. Translated, it gives CASQEYSYNSPLHF. The V call is TRBV2, the J call TRBJ1-6; D call uncertain. Trimming removed 8 bases at V and 0 bases at J, with 8 bases between. In germline, CDR1 is SNHLY, CDR2 FYNNEI. The CDR3 sequence is 14 residues long.

This clonotype has at least ten counts. The chain employs TRBV6-1 and TRBJ2-7; D remains ambiguous. Germline V lookup: CDR1 MNHNS, CDR2 SASEGT. V gave up 3 bases and J gave up 5 bases, with 5 bases separating them. The CDR3 has 11 amino acids. The CDR3 DNA reads TGTGCCAGCAGTGAGATAGACGAGCAGTACTTC. It yields the protein CASSEIDEQYF.

This clonotype came up many times. The chain employs TRBV19 and TRBJ1-1, with D possibly being TRBD1 (5 bases). This CDR3 is built from 15 residues. Germline V gene sequence: CDR1 LNHDA, CDR2 SQIVND (reference sequence). Trimming removed 6 bases from V and 3 bases from J, with 17 bases in between. In DNA form, the CDR3 reads TGTGCCAGTAGGATTGACAGTGCGGGGGACACTGAAGCTTTCTTT. This codes for CASRIDSAGDTEAFF. Drawing the rest from reference TRBV19 and TRBJ1-1, the complete variable domain is DGGITQSPKYLFRKEGQNVTLSCEQNLNHDAMYWYRQDPGQGLRLIYYSQIVNDFQKGDIAEGYSVSREKKESFPLTVTSAQKNPTAFYLCASRIDSAGDTEAFFGQGTRLTVV.

The sample holds a few counts of this clonotype. The rearrangement uses TRBV20-1 and TRBJ1-2, with D uncertain. The CDR3 length is 15 residues. V lost 0 bases and J 2 bases, leaving 13 bases between the germline ends. Germline assignment: CDR1 DFQATT and CDR2 SNEGSKA (reference sequence). The CDR3 reads CSARDSGRRNYGYTF. DNA for the CDR3: TGCAGTGCTAGAGATAGTGGCCGACGCAACTATGGCTACACCTTC.

The genes are TRBV11-2 and TRBJ2-1; D ambiguous. Germline V gives CDR1 SGHAT, CDR2 FQNNGV. CDR3 length: 16 residues. The V and J ends lost 5 bases and 6 bases respectively, with 20 bases between them. The CDR3 loop reads CASSPRRTSQINEQFF. CDR3 nucleotides: TGTGCCAGCAGCCCCAGGAGAACCTCTCAGATCAATGAGCAGTTCTTC.

This clonotype was seen at least ten times. The chain employs TRBV19 and TRBJ1-2; D remains unclear. V lost 0 bases and J lost 4, with 15 bases in between. The CDR3 extends over 16 amino acids. Looked up from germline, CDR1 is LNHDA and CDR2 is SQIVND (reference sequence). CDR3: CASSIDLAGDPYGYTF. CDR3 DNA: TGTGCCAGTAGTATAGATCTAGCAGGCGATCCCTATGGCTACACCTTC.

The V call is TRBV20-1, the J call TRBJ2-1; unclear D gene. CDR1 and CDR2 (germline): DFQATT, SNEGSKA (reference sequence). This CDR3 is 14 amino acids long. Trimming took 0 bases from V and 6 from J, leaving 12 bases between them. As DNA, the CDR3 is TGCAGTGCTAGAGACGAGGCCCGGCGCAATGAGCAGTTCTTC. It yields the protein CSARDEARRNEQFF.